This entry lists 32 T cell receptor beta chains sequenced from one sample in a study of cytomegalovirus exposure and HLA in healthy donors. PCR used 60 Vbeta primers and 13 Jbeta primers. Data came from immunoSEQ multiplex PCR; TCRdb stores just in-frame clones and leaves some out. The sample holds about 110,000 clones, less than 85% seen once. The specimen was PBMCs. The receptors derive from a man aged 60-69 years in good health and CMV-seronegative.

The chain has TRBV7-9 and TRBJ1-5; D gene ambiguous. Trimming shortened V by 1 base and J by 2 bases, and 6 bases separated the two germline ends. Germline lookup yields CDR1 SEHNR and CDR2 FQNEAQ (reference sequence). The CDR3 is 14 amino acids. CDR3 in DNA: TGTGCCAGCAGCTTAGGGCAGGGCAATCAGCCCCAGCATTTT. It is translated as CASSLGQGNQPQHF.

The CDR3 DNA follows: TGTGCCAGCGGGGTTGGGGACAGCTATGGCTACACCTTC. It is translated as CASGVGDSYGYTF. The chain recombines TRBV6-6 with TRBJ1-2; TRBD1 matches at 7 bases. Losses at the gene ends were 8 bases for V and 4 bases for J; bases not matched to a gene: 7. In germline, CDR1 is MNHNY, CDR2 SVGAGI (reference sequence). The CDR3 runs to 13 residues.

This sequence joins TRBV7-2 and TRBJ2-3, with D perhaps matching TRBD1 (5 bases). There are 15 residues in the CDR3. V was clipped by 5 bases and J by 1 base, with 13 bases between them. Germline lookup yields CDR1 SGHTA and CDR2 FQGNSA. CDR3 protein: CASSGQGGRTDTQYF. CDR3 sequence (DNA): TGTGCCAGCAGCGGGCAGGGTGGGCGCACAGATACGCAGTATTTT.

CDR3 region: CASSLRPAGGTDTQYF. The CDR3 nucleotides read TGTGCCAGCAGCCTTCGGCCAGCGGGGGGGACAGATACGCAGTATTTT. V and J are TRBV9 and TRBJ2-3, with 10 bases fitting TRBD2. There are 16 residues in the CDR3. Germline V gene lookup returns CDR1 SGDLS and CDR2 YYNGEE. Losses at the gene ends were 4 bases for V and 3 bases for J; bases not matched to a gene: 8.

The genes are TRBV7-2 and TRBJ1-5; D unresolved. The CDR3 loop spans 12 amino acids. Per germline, CDR1 SGHTA and CDR2 FQGNSA. Trimming cost V 5 bases and J 4 bases, with 6 bases left between them. This CDR3 reads CASSPLNQPQHF. CDR3 in DNA: TGTGCCAGCAGCCCGCTAAATCAGCCCCAGCATTTT.

Only a few counts were recorded for this clone. V is TRBV7-9 and J is TRBJ2-1, with D perhaps matching TRBD2 (6 bases). Looked up from germline, CDR1 is SEHNR and CDR2 is FQNEAQ (reference sequence). V was clipped by 0 bases and J by 7 bases, with 10 bases between them. This CDR3 comprises 14 residues. DNA for the CDR3: TGTGCCAGCAGCTTAGCTGGGACTTCGAATGAGCAGTTCTTC. Its translation is CASSLAGTSNEQFF.

The V call is TRBV27, the J call TRBJ1-6; perhaps TRBD1 as D (5 bases). The germline gives CDR1 MNHEY, CDR2 SMNVEV (reference sequence). The CDR3 has 14 amino acids. Between the trimmed V and J ends, which lost 3 bases and 6 bases, there was a span of 9 bases. The CDR3: CASSFRVGNSPLHF. CDR3 bases: TGTGCCAGCAGTTTCAGGGTTGGTAATTCACCCCTCCACTTT.

This chain connects TRBV30 to TRBJ1-4, with D unclear. V gave up 8 bases and J gave up 7 bases, with 11 bases separating them. The CDR3 consists of 11 residues. In germline, CDR1 is GTSNPN, CDR2 SVGIG (reference sequence). In nucleotides, the CDR3 is TGTGCCGGGGAGGTGGGTGAAAAACTGTTTTTT. Translating gives CAGEVGEKLFF.

CDR3 region: CASSGSLRQGSPYEQYF. CDR3 DNA: TGTGCCAGCAGCGGATCCTTACGGCAGGGGTCCCCCTACGAGCAGTACTTC. The chain has TRBV7-3 and TRBJ2-7, with a weak D call TRBD1 (6 bases). Trimming cost V 5 bases and J 2 bases, with 22 bases left between them. From germline, CDR1 is SGHTA and CDR2 FQGTGA. CDR3 size: 17 residues.

V and J are TRBV5-4 and TRBJ2-6; D is perhaps TRBD2 (6 bases). The ends were cut back, 3 bases at V and 0 bases at J, with 13 bases in the middle. CDR3 length: 17 amino acids. Germline V gene data show CDR1 as SGHNT and CDR2 as YYREEE (reference sequence). The CDR3 is CASSWRGDSSGANVLTF. CDR3 bases: TGTGCCAGCAGCTGGCGCGGGGATAGCTCTGGGGCCAACGTCCTGACTTTC.

The rearrangement joins TRBV7-6 to TRBJ2-7; D might be TRBD1 (6 bases). Germline values: CDR1 SGHVS, CDR2 FNYEAQ. There are 19 residues in the CDR3. Trimming shortened V by 8 bases and J by 3 bases, and 32 bases separated the two germline ends. The chain's CDR3 is CASQGPGQGDGPGFYEQYV. The CDR3 nucleotides read TGTGCCAGCCAGGGACCGGGACAAGGGGATGGGCCAGGGTTCTACGAGCAGTACGTC.

V is TRBV18 and J is TRBJ1-2; D uncertain. V lost 2 bases to trimming and J lost 7 bases, with 8 bases between them. The length of the CDR3 is 12 residues. CDR1 and CDR2 from the germline V gene are KGHSH and LQKENI. CDR3 coding DNA: TGTGCCAGCTCACCAGACTTGGGTGGCTACACCTTC. This gives the protein CASSPDLGGYTF.

This chain uses TRBV19 with TRBJ1-5; D is possibly TRBD1 (6 bases). Germline V gene lookup returns CDR1 LNHDA and CDR2 SQIVND (reference sequence). The CDR3 spans 14 residues. V was trimmed by 3 bases and J by 1 base, leaving 7 bases between them. This chain's CDR3 is CASSIQGSNQPQHF. The CDR3 coding sequence is TGTGCCAGTAGTATTCAGGGGAGCAATCAGCCCCAGCATTTT.

The chain recombines TRBV11-2 with TRBJ2-2, with 11 bases aligning to TRBD2. The germline V gene encodes CDR1 SGHAT and CDR2 FQNNGV. The CDR3 totals 19 residues. Germline trimming cut 5 bases from V and 6 bases from J; bases unmatched to any gene: 17. This CDR3 is CASSPISGGGGFIAGELFF. The CDR3 DNA reads as TGTGCCAGCAGCCCCATTAGCGGGGGGGGCGGGTTCATTGCCGGGGAGCTGTTTTTT.

The J gene is TRBJ2-5, the V gene TRBV23-1; D might be TRBD1 (6 bases). TRBV23-1 is an ORF for which the function is uncertain. Trimming removed 3 bases at V and 14 bases at J, with 13 bases between. CDR3 length equals 11 residues. CDR3 in DNA: TGCGCCAGCAGTCATGGGGCAGGGGCATACTTC. It encodes CASSHGAGAYF.

The rearrangement joins TRBV7-2 to TRBJ2-7, with D tentatively TRBD2 (5 bases). This CDR3 has 12 amino acids. The ends were cut back, 5 bases at V and 7 bases at J, with 12 bases in the middle. Germline loops: CDR1 SGHTA, CDR2 FQGNSA. Written as DNA, the CDR3 is TGTGCCAGCAGCACGTACGGAGGAGAGCAGTACTTC. This translates into CASSTYGGEQYF.

V usage is TRBV18 and J usage is TRBJ2-3; 11 bases line up with TRBD2. Germline assignment: CDR1 KGHSH and CDR2 LQKENI. This CDR3 is 16 amino acids long. Trimming at V came to 3 bases and at J to 5 bases, leaving 7 bases not matched to a gene. As DNA, the CDR3 is TGTGCCAGCTCACCTGTTAGCGGGGGGGCCGTAGATACGCAGTATTTT. This translates into CASSPVSGGAVDTQYF.

The chain uses TRBV7-6 and TRBJ2-1; 11 bases are shared with TRBD1. CDR3 length: 16 residues. Per the germline V gene, CDR1 is SGHVS and CDR2 is FNYEAQ. J was trimmed by 8 bases and V by 1 base; bases with no gene match: 7. The CDR3 DNA follows: TGTGCCAGCAGCTTAGGAAGGGGACAGGGGGGGGATGAGCAGTTCTTC. Its protein product is CASSLGRGQGGDEQFF.

The genes are TRBV15 and TRBJ2-5, with 9 bases aligning to TRBD2. With 3 bases clipped from V and 5 bases from J, the junction kept 19 bases outside the gene matches. The CDR3 sequence is 19 residues long. CDR1 is LNHNV, CDR2 YYDKDF, per germline (reference sequence). The DNA for the CDR3 is TGTGCCACCAGCAGGGTTCCCCGGCGGGGGGGAGCTTCGGGGGAGACCCAGTACTTC. Translation: CATSRVPRRGGASGETQYF.

For this clone: Other DNA sequences in this sample translate to the same CDR3. The V call is TRBV18, the J call TRBJ1-1; 10 nucleotides align to TRBD1. Germline trimming cut 5 bases from V and 8 bases from J; bases unmatched to any gene: 8. There are 14 residues in the CDR3. Germline V gene lookup returns CDR1 KGHSH and CDR2 LQKENI. Written as DNA, the CDR3 is TGTGCCAGCTCAACGACAGGGGGCGACGAGGAAGCTTTCTTT. Translated: CASSTTGGDEEAFF.

This clone appeared once. This chain joins TRBV23-1 and TRBJ1-3, with D perhaps TRBD1 (5 bases). TRBV23-1 is annotated as an ORF whose role is uncertain. V lost 4 bases and J 3 bases, leaving 22 bases between the germline ends. The CDR3 spans 18 residues. The chain's CDR3 is CASSRGGGHLRGGNTIYF. The CDR3 nucleotides are TGCGCCAGCAGTCGAGGCGGGGGTCACCTCCGGGGTGGAAACACCATATATTTT.

This clone came up a few times. J is TRBJ1-1 and V is TRBV7-8; no definite D call. V shed 1 base and J shed 10 bases, with 13 bases lying between them. From germline, CDR1 is SGHVS and CDR2 FQNEAQ. The CDR3 runs to 13 residues. CDR3 DNA sequence: TGTGCCAGCAGCTTAGAGGGAGGGATAGGAGCTTTCTTT. Translated, it gives CASSLEGGIGAFF.

Only one count was recorded for this clone. The chain couples TRBV7-2 to TRBJ1-2, with 8 nucleotides matching TRBD1. From germline, CDR1 is SGHTA and CDR2 FQGNSA. The CDR3 contains 15 residues. V gave up 1 base and J gave up 6 bases; unmatched junction bases: 7. The CDR3 sequence is CASSLVPGGINGYTF. As DNA, the CDR3 is TGTGCCAGCAGCTTAGTGCCAGGGGGCATTAATGGCTACACCTTC.

This clone showed up just once. The genes are TRBV7-9 and TRBJ2-7; TRBD1 agrees at 9 bases. The CDR3 contains 15 residues. Trimming cost V 1 base and J 2 bases; bases outside gene matches: 3. Looked up from germline, CDR1 is SEHNR and CDR2 is FQNEAQ (reference sequence). Here the CDR3 reads CASSLETGGTYEQYF. The CDR3, as DNA: TGTGCCAGCAGCTTAGAGACAGGGGGAACCTACGAGCAGTACTTC.

This clone was seen only once. This chain links TRBV5-4 with TRBJ2-6; unclear D gene. Trimming removed 3 bases at V and 3 bases at J, with 4 bases between. The CDR3 covers 13 residues. Looked up from germline, CDR1 is SGHNT and CDR2 is YYREEE (reference sequence). The CDR3 spells CASSYIGANVLTF. As DNA, the CDR3 is TGTGCCAGCAGCTATATTGGGGCCAACGTCCTGACTTTC.

The CDR3 sequence: CASSGQGNNSPLHF. For the CDR3, the DNA is TGTGCCAGCAGTGGTCAGGGTAATAATTCACCCCTCCACTTT. This chain uses TRBV2 with TRBJ1-6; D perhaps matches TRBD1 (5 bases). The CDR3 loop spans 14 amino acids. Per the germline V gene, CDR1 is SNHLY and CDR2 is FYNNEI. Trimming took off 4 bases at V and 5 bases at J, with 9 bases between the two ends.

The CDR3 sequence is CASSPNSYTQYF. DNA for the CDR3: TGTGCCAGCTCCCCCAACTCGTATACGCAGTATTTT. The chain uses TRBV27 and TRBJ2-3, with no clear D. CDR3 length equals 12 residues. Germline CDR1 reads MNHEY; CDR2 reads SMNVEV (reference sequence). V dropped 8 bases and J dropped 7 bases, with 13 bases sitting between them.

V and J are TRBV5-4 and TRBJ2-5; D is possibly TRBD2 (5 bases). This CDR3 spans 16 amino acids. The V gene lost 4 bases and the J gene lost 2 bases, with 18 bases spanning the gap. Germline CDR1 reads SGHNT; CDR2 reads YYREEE (reference sequence). For the CDR3, the DNA is TGTGCCAGCAGCCCCCCGGGGTCGAGGTCACAAGAGACCCAGTACTTC. Residues: CASSPPGSRSQETQYF.

Only one count was recorded for this clone. The J gene is TRBJ2-1, the V gene TRBV13; D perhaps matches TRBD1 (6 bases). The V gene's germline CDR1 is PRHDT and CDR2 FYEKMQ (reference sequence). The CDR3 length is 15 residues. V gave up 5 bases and J gave up 0 bases, with 11 bases separating them. The CDR3 nucleotides read TGTGCCAGCAGCGTGAGGGGGAGCTCCTACAATGAGCAGTTCTTC. This sequence encodes CASSVRGSSYNEQFF.

This clone was recorded a few times. The V and J genes are TRBV6-5 and TRBJ2-7; 7 bases match TRBD2. J was trimmed by 6 bases and V by 6 bases; bases with no gene match: 11. This CDR3 is 14 amino acids long. Germline V gene sequence: CDR1 MNHEY, CDR2 SVGAGI. The CDR3 DNA reads TGTGCCAGCAGGACCGGGACGGGGGGTTCCGAGCAGTACTTC. Translating gives CASRTGTGGSEQYF.

V and J are TRBV5-1 and TRBJ2-2; weak D call: TRBD1 (5 bases). Trimming stripped 5 bases from V and 1 base from J, with 9 bases between. Germline assignment: CDR1 SGHRS and CDR2 YFSETQ. This CDR3 comprises 14 residues. CDR3 sequence (DNA): TGCGCCAGCAGACCCCAGGGGAACACCGGGGAGCTGTTTTTT. Translating it yields CASRPQGNTGELFF.

This clone has just a few counts. The V and J genes are TRBV6-6 and TRBJ1-1, with TRBD1 as a possible D gene (5 bases). The CDR3 is 15 residues long. The V gene lost 2 bases and the J gene lost 1 base, with 11 bases spanning the gap. Germline V lookup: CDR1 MNHNY, CDR2 SVGAGI (reference sequence). The CDR3 here is CASSYGLDTNTEAFF. DNA for the CDR3: TGTGCCAGCAGTTACGGCTTGGACACGAACACTGAAGCTTTCTTT.